This T cell receptor beta chain was identified during a study of T-cell memory formation after mild COVID-19. Study-level points and caveats: The pre-infection memory compartment contained some responding clones, suggesting cross-reactive memory joined.

Remarks on this clonotype: Antigen unknown.

The V and J ends lost 3 bases and 2 bases respectively, with 18 bases between them. Germline V lookup: CDR1 LNHNV, CDR2 YYDKDF (reference sequence). The CDR3 runs to 17 residues. Using its own MiXCR run on the 5' RACE reads, TCRdb lists one record per CDR3 protein. The data show fewer than 250,000 distinct CDR3 sequences, with 27% seen just once and 10% to 12% held by the top ten. The sequenced material came from PBMCs or a T cell subset sorted from them (not recorded which). The origin of this receptor is an adult woman who had mild COVID-19 (a few samples of this study predate the infection). Cell type and time point are not known. V is TRBV15 and J is TRBJ2-3; tentatively, D is TRBD1 (5 bases). DNA of the CDR3: TGTGCCACCAGCAGCGGCACCTCCGGCAGGGACACAGATACGCAGTATTTT. It is translated as CATSSGTSGRDTDTQYF. Combining the CDR3 with reference TRBV15 and TRBJ2-3 gives the whole variable domain DAMVIQNPRYQVTQFGKPVTLSCSQTLNHNVMYWYQQKSSQAPKLLFHYYDKDFNNEADTPDNFQSRRPNTSFCFLDIRSPGLGDTAMYLCATSSGTSGRDTDTQYFGPGTRLTVL.